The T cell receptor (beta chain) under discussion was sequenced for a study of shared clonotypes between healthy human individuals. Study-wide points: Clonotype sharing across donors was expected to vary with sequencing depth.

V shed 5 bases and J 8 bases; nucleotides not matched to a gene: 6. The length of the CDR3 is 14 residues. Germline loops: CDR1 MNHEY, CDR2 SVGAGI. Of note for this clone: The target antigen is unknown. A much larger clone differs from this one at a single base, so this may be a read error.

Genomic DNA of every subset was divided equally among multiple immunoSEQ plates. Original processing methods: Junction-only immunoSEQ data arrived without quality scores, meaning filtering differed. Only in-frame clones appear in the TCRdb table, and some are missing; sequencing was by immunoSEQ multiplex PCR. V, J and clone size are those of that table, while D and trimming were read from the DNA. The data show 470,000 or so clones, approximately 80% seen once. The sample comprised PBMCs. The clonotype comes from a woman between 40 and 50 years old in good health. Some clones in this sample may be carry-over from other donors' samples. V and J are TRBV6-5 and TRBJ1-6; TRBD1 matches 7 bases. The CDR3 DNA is TGTGCCAGCAGTAAACAGGGGTGGGATTCACCCCTCCACTTT. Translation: CASSKQGWDSPLHF.